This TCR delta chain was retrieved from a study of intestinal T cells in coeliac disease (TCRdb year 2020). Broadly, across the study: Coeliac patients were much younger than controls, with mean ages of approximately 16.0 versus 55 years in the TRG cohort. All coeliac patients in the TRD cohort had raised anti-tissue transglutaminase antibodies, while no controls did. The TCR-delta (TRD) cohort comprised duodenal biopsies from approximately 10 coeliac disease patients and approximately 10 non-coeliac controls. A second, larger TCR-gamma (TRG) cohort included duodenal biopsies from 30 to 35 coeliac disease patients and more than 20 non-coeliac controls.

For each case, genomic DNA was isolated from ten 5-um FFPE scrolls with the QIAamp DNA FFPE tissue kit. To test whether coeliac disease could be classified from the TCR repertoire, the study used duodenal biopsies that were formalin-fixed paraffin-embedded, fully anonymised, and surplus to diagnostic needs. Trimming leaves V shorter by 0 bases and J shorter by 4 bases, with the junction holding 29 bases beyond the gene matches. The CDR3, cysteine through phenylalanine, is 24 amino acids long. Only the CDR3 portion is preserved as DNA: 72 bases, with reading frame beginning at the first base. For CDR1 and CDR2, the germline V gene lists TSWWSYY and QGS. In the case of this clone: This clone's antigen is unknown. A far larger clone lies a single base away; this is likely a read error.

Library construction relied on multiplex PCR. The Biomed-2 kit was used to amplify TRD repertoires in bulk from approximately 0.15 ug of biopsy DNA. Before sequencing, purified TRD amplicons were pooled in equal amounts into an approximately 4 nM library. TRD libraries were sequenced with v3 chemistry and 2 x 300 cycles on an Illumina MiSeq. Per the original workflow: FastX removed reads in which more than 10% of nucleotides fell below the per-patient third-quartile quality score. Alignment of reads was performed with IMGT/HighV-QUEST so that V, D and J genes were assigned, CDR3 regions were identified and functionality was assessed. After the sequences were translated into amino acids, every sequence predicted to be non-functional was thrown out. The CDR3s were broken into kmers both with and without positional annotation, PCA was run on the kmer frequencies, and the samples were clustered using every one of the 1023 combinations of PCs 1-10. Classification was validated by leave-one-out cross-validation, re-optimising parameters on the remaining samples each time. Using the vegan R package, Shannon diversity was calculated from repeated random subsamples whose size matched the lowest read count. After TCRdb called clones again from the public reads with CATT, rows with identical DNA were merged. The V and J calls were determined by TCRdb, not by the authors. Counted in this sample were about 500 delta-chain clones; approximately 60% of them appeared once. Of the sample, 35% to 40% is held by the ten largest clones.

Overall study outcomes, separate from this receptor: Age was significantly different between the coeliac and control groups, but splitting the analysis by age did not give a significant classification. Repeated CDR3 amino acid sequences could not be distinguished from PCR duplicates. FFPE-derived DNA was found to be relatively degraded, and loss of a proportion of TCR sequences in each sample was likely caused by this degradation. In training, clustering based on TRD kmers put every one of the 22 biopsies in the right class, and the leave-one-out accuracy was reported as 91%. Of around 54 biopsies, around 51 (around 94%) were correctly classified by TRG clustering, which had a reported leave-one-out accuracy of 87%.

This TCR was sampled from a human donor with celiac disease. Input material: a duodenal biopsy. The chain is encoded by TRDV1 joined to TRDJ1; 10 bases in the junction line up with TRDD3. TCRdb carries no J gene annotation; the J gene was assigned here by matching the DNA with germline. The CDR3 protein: CALGELSGSSRGGYLERLIDKLIF. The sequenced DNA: TGTGCTCTTGGGGAACTCTCTGGTTCGTCCCGTGGGGGATACCTAGAGCGACTCATCGATAAACTCATCTTT.